This passage covers 13 T cell receptor beta chains from one sample sequenced in a study of blood T cells in healthy people across ages. Together with a sample-barcoded 5' primer, a J-beta primer mix was included in a second PCR lasting about 7 to 11 cycles. Via MiXCR, TCRdb re-called the 5' RACE reads, giving one row per CDR3 protein. This repertoire shows about 800,000 distinct CDR3 sequences, around a quarter found once; its top ten account for approximately 4%. Another study also made use of these data, one on T cells of mothers and their children.

Material for sequencing was blood. These receptors came from a boy younger than 18 in good health.

This clonotype was detected only a few times. In nucleotides, the CDR3 is TGTGCCATCGGGGGCAGGGTATATGGGAACACTGAAGCTTTCTTT. This sequence encodes CAIGGRVYGNTEAFF. The J gene is TRBJ1-1, the V gene TRBV28; maybe TRBD1 (6 bases). In germline, CDR1 is MDHEN, CDR2 SYDVKM. CDR3 size: 15 residues. Deletions cut 10 bases from V and 1 base from J, with 19 bases between. Drawing the rest from reference TRBV28 and TRBJ1-1, the complete variable domain is DVKVTQSSRYLVKRTGEKVFLECVQDMDHENMFWYRQDPGLGLRLIYFSYDVKMKEKGDIPEGYSVSREKKERFSLILESASTNQTSMYLCAIGGRVYGNTEAFFGQGTRLTVV.

The V call is TRBV6-5, the J call TRBJ2-5; D is unresolved. The J call is doubtful: the DNA matches TRBJ2-7 better. The CDR3 sequence is 15 residues long. Germline V lookup: CDR1 MNHEY, CDR2 SVGAGI. CDR3 nucleotide sequence: TGTGCCAGCAGTTATGGTCTCCTTCGGTCTTACGAGCAGTACTTC. Residues: CASSYGLLRSYEQYF.

The chain uses TRBV6-2 or TRBV6-3 and TRBJ2-7; 7 nucleotides align to TRBD2. The CDR3 runs 16 residues. In germline, CDR1 is MNHEY, CDR2 SVGEGT. V shed 6 bases, J shed 0 bases, and the junction held 11 bases outside the gene matches. The CDR3 DNA is TGTGCCAGCAGGCTCGACGGGACTACCCTCTCCTACGAGCAGTACTTC. Its translation is CASRLDGTTLSYEQYF.

V and J are TRBV11-1 and TRBJ2-1; 7 bases agree with TRBD1. CDR1 is SGHAT and CDR2 is FQDESV in the germline V gene (reference sequence). The V segment lost 5 bases and the J segment 11 bases; nucleotides outside the gene matches: 15. This CDR3 comprises 15 residues. In DNA form, the CDR3 reads TGTGCCAGCAGCCTTAACAGGGGTGGATTGGAAAAGCAGTTCTTC. This codes for CASSLNRGGLEKQFF.

The chain employs TRBV5-1 and TRBJ2-5, with unresolved D. Trimming removed 4 bases at V and 2 bases at J, with 15 bases between. CDR1 and CDR2 (germline): SGHRS, YFSETQ. The CDR3 has 15 residues. In DNA form, the CDR3 reads TGCGCCAGCAGCCCATCCTATGAAGCACAAGAGACCCAGTACTTC. This translates into CASSPSYEAQETQYF.

This clonotype has a handful of counts. The CDR3 spells CASSARAQGAAQYF. The CDR3 nucleotides are TGTGCCAGCAGCGCCCGGGCCCAAGGCGCGGCCCAGTACTTC. V usage is TRBV7-2 and J usage is TRBJ2-5; D unresolved. V lost 5 bases and J 9 bases, leaving 19 bases between the germline ends. CDR1 is SGHTA and CDR2 is FQGNSA in the germline V gene. The CDR3 consists of 14 residues.

V usage is TRBV6-1 and J usage is TRBJ2-7, with D possibly TRBD2 on 6 matching bases. The CDR3 sequence is 17 residues long. Germline V gene sequence: CDR1 MNHNS, CDR2 SASEGT. V shed 2 bases and J shed 2 bases, with 19 bases lying between them. The CDR3 sequence: CASSESLEGSFPYEQYF. Here the CDR3 DNA reads TGTGCCAGCAGTGAAAGTCTGGAGGGATCCTTCCCCTACGAGCAGTACTTC.

The chain links TRBV4-3 to TRBJ2-7; D call uncertain. The CDR3 sequence is 14 residues long. V shed 1 base and J shed 1 base, with 8 bases lying between them. CDR1 is LGHNA, CDR2 YSLEER, per germline. The CDR3 DNA reads TGCGCCAGCAGCCAAGCTATCGGTTCCTACGAGCAGTACTTC. It is translated as CASSQAIGSYEQYF.

This clonotype showed up just a few times. The genes are TRBV20-1 and TRBJ1-2; D not certain. Germline V gene data show CDR1 as DFQATT and CDR2 as SNEGSKA (reference sequence). This CDR3 comprises 17 residues. The V end lost 5 bases, the J end lost 3 bases, and 25 bases lay between the germline ends. The CDR3 nucleotides read TGCAGTGCTCGTGAGTCCAACTTTGCCGTGGGATACTATGGCTACACCTTC. This gives the protein CSARESNFAVGYYGYTF.

The sample holds a few counts of this clonotype. The rearrangement uses TRBV4-3 and TRBJ2-5, with D possibly TRBD2 on 6 matching bases. The CDR3 is 15 amino acids. The germline V gene has CDR1 LGHNA and CDR2 YSLEER. The ends were cut back, 0 bases at V and 1 base at J, with 9 bases in the middle. The CDR3 here is CASSQERDLQETQYF. The CDR3 nucleotides read TGCGCCAGCAGCCAAGAGCGGGATCTCCAAGAGACCCAGTACTTC.

For this clonotype: Relative to the germline gene, one junction end is altered; a read error may explain this. The CDR3 nucleotides are TGCGCCAGCAGAGAGGGGGCGAACACTGAAGCTCTCTTT. It is translated as CASREGANTEALF. The chain has TRBV5-1 and TRBJ1-1, with 7 bases that match TRBD1. The CDR3 has 13 amino acids. Germline values: CDR1 SGHRS, CDR2 YFSETQ.

The chain combines TRBV7-2 with TRBJ2-3; D may correspond to TRBD1 or TRBD2 (7 bases each). Germline-derived CDR1 and CDR2 are SGHTA and FQGNSA. V shed 2 bases and J shed 3 bases, with 12 bases lying between them. The CDR3 runs 15 residues. CDR3 DNA: TGTGCCAGCAGCTTAATTCAGGGGGGGACAGATACGCAGTATTTT. This encodes CASSLIQGGTDTQYF.

The J gene is TRBJ2-3, the V gene TRBV13; the match to TRBD2 covers 8 bases. Germline V gene lookup returns CDR1 PRHDT and CDR2 FYEKMQ (reference sequence). CDR3 length: 15 amino acids. The V gene end was trimmed by 4 bases and the J gene end by 0 bases; junction bases not matched to a gene: 3. CDR3 protein: CASSWTSSSTDTQYF. DNA for the CDR3: TGTGCCAGCAGCTGGACTAGCTCTAGCACAGATACGCAGTATTTT.